These 25 T cell receptor beta chains came from one sample sequenced in a study of blood T cells in healthy people across ages. A sample-barcoded 5' primer and a J-beta primer mix were used in a second PCR of roughly 7 to 12 cycles. TCRdb called the 5' RACE reads again in MiXCR, with one record for every CDR3 protein. This sample carries 870,000 or so distinct CDR3 sequences, 29% of them seen once, and the ten largest clones take approximately 15%. What was sequenced was blood. The receptors shown here come from a woman aged 80 or over in good health.

This clonotype was seen many times. The chain links TRBV4-3 to TRBJ2-7; TRBD1 agrees at 9 bases. The CDR3 contains 15 residues. V shed 3 bases and J 0 bases; nucleotides not matched to a gene: 3. Germline CDR1 reads LGHNA; CDR2 reads YSLEER. The CDR3 nucleotides read TGCGCCAGCAGCCAGGGGACAGGGCGCTCCTACGAGCAGTACTTC. This sequence encodes CASSQGTGRSYEQYF.

There are a few counts of this clonotype. The V gene is TRBV7-2, the J gene TRBJ1-4, with D perhaps TRBD1 (5 bases). The CDR3 length is 15 residues. Germline V CDR1 and CDR2: SGHTA, FQGNSA. V was clipped by 5 bases and J by 0 bases, with 10 bases between them. The CDR3: CASSQQVATNEKLFF. The CDR3 nucleotides are TGTGCCAGCAGCCAACAGGTTGCAACTAATGAAAAACTGTTTTTT.

This sequence joins TRBV20-1 and TRBJ1-2, with a weak D call TRBD1 (6 bases). The ends were cut back, 3 bases at V and 4 bases at J, with 15 bases in the middle. Germline CDR1 DFQATT, CDR2 SNEGSKA (reference sequence). The CDR3 runs 14 residues. CDR3: CSASSRGRPYGYTF. In DNA, the CDR3 is TGCAGTGCTAGTTCTCGGGGGCGTCCCTATGGCTACACCTTC.

Worth noting for this clonotype: A much more abundant neighbour one base away suggests this may be a read error. The rearrangement links TRBV14 to TRBJ2-3; possible D gene TRBD2, 5 bases. Germline values: CDR1 SGHDN, CDR2 FVKESK. V lost 5 bases, J lost 4 bases, and 7 bases lay in between. The length of the CDR3 is 12 residues. Here the CDR3 reads CASSTAADTQYF. CDR3 DNA sequence: TGTGCCAGCAGCACAGCGGCAGATACGCAGTATTTT.

This clonotype was detected ten times or more. At one end the junction does not follow the germline gene, possibly because of a read error. This chain's CDR3 is CASSLGQGNYEQYF. In DNA, the CDR3 is TGTGCCAGCAGCTTGGGGCAGGGAAACTACGAGCAGTACTTC. This rearrangement joins TRBV5-1 to TRBJ2-7, with D possibly being TRBD1 (5 bases). Germline V gene sequence: CDR1 SGHRS, CDR2 YFSETQ. The CDR3 totals 14 residues.

The chain recombines TRBV7-2 with TRBJ2-1; the match to TRBD1 covers 7 bases. The CDR3 is made up of 15 amino acids. Germline assignment: CDR1 SGHTA and CDR2 FQGNSA. V lost 11 bases, J lost 0 bases, and 10 bases stayed unmatched. For the CDR3, the DNA is TGTGCCTACAGCCGCGGACAGGTCTCCTACAATGAGCAGTTCTTC. Amino acids: CAYSRGQVSYNEQFF.

This clonotype was counted between two and nine times. This chain links TRBV7-2 with TRBJ1-1; 8 bases map to TRBD1. The V gene end was trimmed by 5 bases and the J gene end by 0 bases; junction bases not matched to a gene: 5. The CDR3 has 15 residues. Germline values: CDR1 SGHTA, CDR2 FQGNSA. The DNA of the CDR3 is TGTGCCAGCAGCCCCTTGACAGGGGTGAACACTGAAGCTTTCTTT. Translated: CASSPLTGVNTEAFF.

A note on this clonotype: A read error may produce the germline difference seen at one junction end. The chain is built from TRBV7-7 and TRBJ2-7; D not resolved. The J call may be incorrect, as the DNA end agrees better with TRBJ2-5. The CDR3 runs to 15 residues. CDR1 and CDR2 (germline): SSHAT, FNYEAQ (reference sequence). This CDR3 reads CASSLDPSGMETQYF. In DNA, the CDR3 is TGTGCTAGCAGCTTAGACCCTTCGGGCATGGAGACCCAGTACTTC.

This clonotype has a handful of counts. This sequence joins TRBV6-2 or TRBV6-3 and TRBJ1-5, with unresolved D. This CDR3 has 15 amino acids. Trimming removed 7 bases at V and 7 bases at J, with 20 bases between. CDR1 and CDR2 (germline): MNHEY, SVGEGT. Written as DNA, the CDR3 is TGTGCCAGCATTTTCCTCCCGGGAGGCCCGCAGCCCCAGCATTTT. Translated: CASIFLPGGPQPQHF.

This clonotype was found a few times. This may be a read error: a much more frequent sequence differs by one nucleotide. The V gene is TRBV20-1, the J gene TRBJ2-5; the D call may be TRBD1 or TRBD2 (5 bases each). Near its end, the DNA agrees better with TRBJ2-7, so the J call may be wrong. This CDR3 has 15 residues. Germline CDR1 reads DFQATT; CDR2 reads SNEGSKA (reference sequence). The CDR3 here is CSASRGQAGACEQYF. The CDR3, as DNA: TGCAGTGCTAGTCGGGGCCAGGCAGGAGCCTGCGAGCAGTACTTC.

As concerns this clonotype: This may be a read error, as it is one base from a much larger clone. The CDR3: CASSLVGGPRETQFF. Written as DNA, the CDR3 is TGTGCCAGCAGCTTAGTTGGAGGGCCGAGGGAGACCCAGTTCTTC. This chain uses TRBV7-6 with TRBJ2-1; a possible D gene is TRBD2 (6 bases). Trimming left V 1 base short and J 13 bases short, with 20 bases between. Germline V gene lookup returns CDR1 SGHVS and CDR2 FNYEAQ. CDR3 length: 15 residues.

Points on this clonotype: A read error may explain this, as a much larger clone is one base away. This sequence joins TRBV7-8 and TRBJ2-1; TRBD1 matches 7 bases. The DNA end favors TRBJ2-7, so the J call may be wrong. The germline CDR1 and CDR2 sequences are SGHVS and FQNEAQ. The CDR3 loop spans 17 amino acids. CDR3 region: CASSLRIGGQSYNEQYF. The DNA for the CDR3 is TGTGCCAGCAGCTTAAGGATTGGGGGACAGTCCTACAATGAGCAGTACTTC.

In this sample, this clonotype turned up a few times. A much larger clone is a single base away; this may be a read error. The CDR3 sequence is CASSESTRGGYEQYF. The CDR3 DNA reads as TGCGCCAGCAGTGAGTCGACGCGGGGGGGATACGAGCAGTACTTC. This chain joins TRBV10-2 and TRBJ2-7; 9 bases are a match to TRBD2. V lost 0 bases and J lost 4; bases outside the gene matches: 4. CDR3 size: 15 residues. CDR1 is WSHSY, CDR2 SAAADI, per germline.

This CDR3 is CSARVDSGTHF. The CDR3 region has the DNA TGCAGTGCTAGAGTGGACAGCGGGACGCATTTT. V usage is TRBV20-1 and J usage is TRBJ1-5; D possibly corresponds to TRBD1 (6 bases). V gave up 1 base and J gave up 15 bases, with 13 bases separating them. Germline lookup yields CDR1 DFQATT and CDR2 SNEGSKA (reference sequence). The CDR3 is made up of 11 amino acids.

V is TRBV2 and J is TRBJ2-7; the D gene is possibly TRBD2 (7 bases). The ends were cut back, 6 bases at V and 3 bases at J, with 15 bases in the middle. The CDR3 has 14 residues. Germline lookup yields CDR1 SNHLY and CDR2 FYNNEI. Written as DNA, the CDR3 is TGTGCCAGCAGCAGCGGGACAATCGTCTACGAGCAGTACTTC. It is translated as CASSSGTIVYEQYF.

This clonotype was found many times. The chain links TRBV12-3 or TRBV12-4 to TRBJ2-7; TRBD1 agrees at 9 bases. Trimming at V came to 3 bases and at J to 4 bases, leaving 7 bases not matched to a gene. This CDR3 is 15 amino acids long. The CDR3 DNA reads TGTGCCAGCAGTTTTCCGGGACAGGGCGGATACGAGCAGTACTTC. It is translated as CASSFPGQGGYEQYF.

The chain combines TRBV25-1 with TRBJ2-3; D might be TRBD1 (6 bases). This CDR3 has 16 amino acids. Germline values: CDR1 MGHDK, CDR2 SYGVNS. Trimming shortened V by 0 bases and J by 5 bases, and 15 bases separated the two germline ends. CDR3 protein: CASSEYSGTIGDTQYF. CDR3 nucleotides: TGTGCCAGCAGTGAATATTCCGGGACAATAGGAGATACGCAGTATTTT.

This clonotype was counted ten times or more. This sequence joins TRBV2 and TRBJ2-1; no clear D. The germline CDR1 and CDR2 sequences are SNHLY and FYNNEI. The CDR3 runs 11 residues. The V gene lost 6 bases and the J gene lost 6 bases, with 6 bases spanning the gap. The CDR3 reads CASSPTNEQFF. DNA of the CDR3: TGTGCCAGCAGCCCAACCAATGAGCAGTTCTTC.

V usage is TRBV7-2 and J usage is TRBJ2-1; the D gene is possibly TRBD2 (6 bases). The CDR3 is 16 amino acids. V gave up 2 bases and J gave up 13 bases, with 24 bases separating them. CDR1 and CDR2 from the germline V gene are SGHTA and FQGNSA. The chain's CDR3 is CASSLQTSGFMVEQFF. CDR3 in DNA: TGTGCCAGCAGCTTACAGACTAGTGGGTTTATGGTTGAACAGTTCTTC.

This clonotype was recorded a few times. The rearrangement uses TRBV7-8 and TRBJ1-5; a possible D gene is TRBD1 (6 bases). CDR3 length: 16 amino acids. Trimming left V 1 base short and J 1 base short, with 11 bases between. CDR1 and CDR2 from the germline V gene are SGHVS and FQNEAQ. CDR3 in DNA: TGTGCCAGCAGCTTAGTAGGGGGTTGGAGCAATCAGCCCCAGCATTTT. Translated: CASSLVGGWSNQPQHF.

The sample holds many counts of this clonotype. The chain carries TRBV12-5 and TRBJ1-2; weak D call: TRBD1 (5 bases). This CDR3 is 12 amino acids long. The V and J ends lost 7 bases and 4 bases respectively, with 10 bases between them. Germline CDR1 LGHNT, CDR2 FRNRAP. The CDR3: CASARDRYGYTF. As DNA, the CDR3 is TGTGCTAGTGCCCGGGACCGCTATGGCTACACCTTC.

This clonotype has only a few counts. This rearrangement joins TRBV2 to TRBJ2-2; D assignment may be TRBD1 or TRBD2 (6 bases each). Trimming took off 7 bases at V and 3 bases at J, with 12 bases between the two ends. The CDR3 runs 14 residues. Germline V gene lookup returns CDR1 SNHLY and CDR2 FYNNEI. CDR3 nucleotides: TGTGCCAGCAAGGAGGGGGGATACACCGGGGAGCTGTTTTTT. Translated: CASKEGGYTGELFF.

A word on this clonotype: A much larger clone lies a single base off, so this may be a read error. The rearrangement links TRBV29-1 to TRBJ1-2; no definite D call. The germline CDR1 and CDR2 sequences are SQVTM and ANQGSEA. The ends were cut back, 5 bases at V and 8 bases at J, with 12 bases in the middle. The CDR3 runs 11 residues. The CDR3 here is CSVLRTDGYTF. DNA of the CDR3: TGCAGCGTTCTTAGGACCGACGGCTACACCTTC. Drawing the rest from reference TRBV29-1 and TRBJ1-2, the complete variable domain is SAVISQKPSRDICQRGTSLTIQCQVDSQVTMMFWYRQQPGQSLTLIATANQGSEATYESGFVIDKFPISRPNLTFSTLTVSNMSPEDSSIYLCSVLRTDGYTFGSGTRLTVV.

The chain has TRBV20-1 and TRBJ2-5; TRBD2 matches at 12 bases. The CDR3 length is 14 residues. Germline assignment: CDR1 DFQATT and CDR2 SNEGSKA (reference sequence). The V gene end was trimmed by 3 bases and the J gene end by 5 bases; junction bases not matched to a gene: 4. This chain's CDR3 is CSASPTSGGETQYF. In nucleotides, the CDR3 is TGCAGTGCTAGTCCGACTAGCGGGGGTGAGACCCAGTACTTC.

This clonotype has at least ten counts. This chain connects TRBV12-3 or TRBV12-4 to TRBJ2-3; no clear D. CDR3 length equals 14 residues. Between the trimmed V and J ends, which lost 7 bases and 0 bases, there was a span of 11 bases. The CDR3 DNA follows: TGTGCCAGCAAAATCCGGGCCAGCACAGATACGCAGTATTTT. Encoded protein: CASKIRASTDTQYF.